The clone carrying this TCR beta chain has more than one count but fewer than ten. This sample was included in a study of blood T cell repertoires in COVID-19. On the study more broadly: Some COVID-19 samples were acute and others convalescent; all came from the United States, Italy and Spain. T cells, B-cell-depleted T cells, or PBMCs supplied cDNA or gDNA.

Original handling: Using reference gene primer amplification, nucleated cell counts were estimated. The data were produced by immunoSEQ multiplex PCR, yet TCRdb's version contains in-frame clones alone and is incomplete. V and J calls and clone size follow that table, whereas D and trimming were derived from the DNA. The sample carries around 120,000 clones, over 80% recorded once. The sample consisted of peripheral blood. The receptor was derived from a woman in her 70s with acute or convalescent COVID-19.

This CDR3 is CASSSPTGYYGYTF. The CDR3 DNA reads as TGTGCCAGCAGCTCCCCGACAGGGTACTATGGCTACACCTTC. The chain is built from TRBV5-4 and TRBJ1-2, with 7 bases lining up with TRBD1. Germline values: CDR1 SGHNT, CDR2 YYREEE (reference sequence). The CDR3 spans 14 residues. V lost 3 bases, J lost 3 bases, and 5 bases stayed unmatched.